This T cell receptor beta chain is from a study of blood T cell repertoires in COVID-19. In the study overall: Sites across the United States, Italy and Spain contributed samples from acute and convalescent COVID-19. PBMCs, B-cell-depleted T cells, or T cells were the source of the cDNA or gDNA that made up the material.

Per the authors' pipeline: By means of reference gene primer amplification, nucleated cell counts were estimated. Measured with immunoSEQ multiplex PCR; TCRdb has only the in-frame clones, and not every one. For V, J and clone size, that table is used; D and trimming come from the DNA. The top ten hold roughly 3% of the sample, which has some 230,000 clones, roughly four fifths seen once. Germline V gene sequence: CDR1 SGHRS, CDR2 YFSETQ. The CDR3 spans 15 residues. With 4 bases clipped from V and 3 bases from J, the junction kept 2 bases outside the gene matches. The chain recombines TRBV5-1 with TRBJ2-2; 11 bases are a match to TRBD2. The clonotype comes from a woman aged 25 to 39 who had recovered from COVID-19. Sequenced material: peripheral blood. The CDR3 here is CASSPLAGDTGELFF. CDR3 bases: TGCGCCAGCAGCCCACTAGCGGGAGACACCGGGGAGCTGTTTTTT. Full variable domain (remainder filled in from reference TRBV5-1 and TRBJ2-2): KAGVTQTPRYLIKTRGQQVTLSCSPISGHRSVSWYQQTPGQGLQFLFEYFSETQRNKGNFPGRFSGRQFSNSRSEMNVSTLELGDSALYLCASSPLAGDTGELFFGEGSRLTVL.